Detailed here is one T cell receptor beta chain. The sample belongs to a study of T cell changes during pregnancy in multiple sclerosis. Sequencing used immunoSEQ multiplex PCR; TCRdb keeps in-frame clones, though not all of them. The sample consists of 35,000 or so clones, just over 90% of them appearing once. Trimming took 5 bases from V and 1 from J; bases not matched to a gene: 8. The CDR3 runs to 15 residues. Germline V gene lookup returns CDR1 SGHNT and CDR2 YYREEE (reference sequence). The J gene is TRBJ2-5, the V gene TRBV5-4; 7 bases line up with TRBD2. The receptor comes from a female donor with multiple sclerosis, enrolled in a pregnancy study. The source material was CD4+ T cells from peripheral blood mononuclear cells, sampled after pregnancy. CDR3 region: CASRRGRDLQETQYF. CDR3 in DNA: TGTGCCAGCAGGAGAGGGAGGGACCTCCAAGAGACCCAGTACTTC.